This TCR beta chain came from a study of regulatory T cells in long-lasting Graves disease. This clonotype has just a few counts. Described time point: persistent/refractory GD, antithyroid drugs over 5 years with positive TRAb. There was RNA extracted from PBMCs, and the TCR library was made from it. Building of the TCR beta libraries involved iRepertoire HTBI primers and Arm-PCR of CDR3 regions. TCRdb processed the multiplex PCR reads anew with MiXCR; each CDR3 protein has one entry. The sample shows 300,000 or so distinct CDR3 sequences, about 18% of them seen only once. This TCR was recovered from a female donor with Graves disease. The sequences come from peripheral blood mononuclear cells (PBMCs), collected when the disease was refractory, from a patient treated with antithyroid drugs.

Here the CDR3 DNA reads TGTGCCAGTAGTCGGCGGCGGAGCCAAGAGACCCAGTACTTC. Translated, it gives CASSRRRSQETQYF. The chain has TRBV19 and TRBJ2-5; D gene unclear. The CDR3 is 14 residues long. CDR1 is LNHDA and CDR2 is SQIVND in the germline V gene (reference sequence). V was shortened by 5 bases and J by 1 base, with 11 bases between the two germline ends.